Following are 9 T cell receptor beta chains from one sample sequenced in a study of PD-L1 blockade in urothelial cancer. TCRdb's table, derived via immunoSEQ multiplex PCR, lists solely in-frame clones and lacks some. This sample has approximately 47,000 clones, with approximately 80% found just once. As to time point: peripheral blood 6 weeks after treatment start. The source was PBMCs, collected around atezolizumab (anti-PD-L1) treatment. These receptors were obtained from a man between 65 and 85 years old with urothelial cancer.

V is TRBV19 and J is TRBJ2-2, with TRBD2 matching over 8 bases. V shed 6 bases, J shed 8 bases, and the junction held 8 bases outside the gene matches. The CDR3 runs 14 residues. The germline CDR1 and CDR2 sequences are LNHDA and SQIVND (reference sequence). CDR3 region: CASRGIAGRGELFF. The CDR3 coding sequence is TGTGCCAGTAGGGGCATAGCGGGACGGGGGGAGCTGTTTTTT.

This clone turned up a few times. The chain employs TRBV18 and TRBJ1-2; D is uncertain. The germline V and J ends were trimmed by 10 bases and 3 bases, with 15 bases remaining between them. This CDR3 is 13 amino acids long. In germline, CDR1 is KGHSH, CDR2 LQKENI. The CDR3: CANGGGQDYGYTF. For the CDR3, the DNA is TGTGCCAATGGAGGTGGGCAGGACTATGGCTACACCTTC.

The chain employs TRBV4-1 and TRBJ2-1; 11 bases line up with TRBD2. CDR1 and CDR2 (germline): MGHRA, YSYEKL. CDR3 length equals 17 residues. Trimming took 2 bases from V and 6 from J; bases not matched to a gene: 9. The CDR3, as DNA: TGCGCCAGCAGCCAACCTACTAGCGGGAGACGCCGCAATGAGCAGTTCTTC. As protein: CASSQPTSGRRRNEQFF.

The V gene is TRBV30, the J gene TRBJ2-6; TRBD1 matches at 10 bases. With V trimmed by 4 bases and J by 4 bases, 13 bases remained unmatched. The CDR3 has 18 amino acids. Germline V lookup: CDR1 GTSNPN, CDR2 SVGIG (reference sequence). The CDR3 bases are TGTGCCTGGACAAGAGGCGGGACAGGGGACTGGGGGGCCAACGTCCTGACTTTC. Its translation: CAWTRGGTGDWGANVLTF.

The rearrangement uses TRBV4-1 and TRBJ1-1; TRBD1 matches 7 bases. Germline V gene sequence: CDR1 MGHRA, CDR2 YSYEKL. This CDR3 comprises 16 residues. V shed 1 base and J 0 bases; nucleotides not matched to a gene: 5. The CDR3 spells CASSQVGGAVNTEAFF. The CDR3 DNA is TGCGCCAGCAGCCAAGTAGGGGGCGCGGTGAACACTGAAGCTTTCTTT.

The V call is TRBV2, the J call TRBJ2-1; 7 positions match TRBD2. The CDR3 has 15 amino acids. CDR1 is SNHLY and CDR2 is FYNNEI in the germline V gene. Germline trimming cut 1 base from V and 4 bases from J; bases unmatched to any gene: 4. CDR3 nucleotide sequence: TGTGCCAGCAGTGAAGTACTAGCGCAATACAATGAGCAGTTCTTC. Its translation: CASSEVLAQYNEQFF.

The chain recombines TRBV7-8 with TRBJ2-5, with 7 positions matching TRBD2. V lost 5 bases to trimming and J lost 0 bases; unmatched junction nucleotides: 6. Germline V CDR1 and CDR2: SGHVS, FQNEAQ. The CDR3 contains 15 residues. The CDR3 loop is CASSPGGEDQETQYF. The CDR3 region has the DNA TGTGCCAGCAGCCCTGGGGGGGAGGACCAAGAGACCCAGTACTTC.

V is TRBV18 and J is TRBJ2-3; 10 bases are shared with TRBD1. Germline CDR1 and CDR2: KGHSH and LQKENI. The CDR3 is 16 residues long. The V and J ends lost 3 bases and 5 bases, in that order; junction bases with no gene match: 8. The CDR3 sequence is CASSPKGQGELDTQYF. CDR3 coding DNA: TGTGCCAGCTCACCTAAAGGACAGGGGGAATTAGATACGCAGTATTTT.

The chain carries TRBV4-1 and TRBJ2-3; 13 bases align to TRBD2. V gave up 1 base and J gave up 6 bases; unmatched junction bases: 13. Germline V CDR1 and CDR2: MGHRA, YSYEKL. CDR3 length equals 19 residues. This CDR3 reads CASSQGPKGLAGRGDTQYF. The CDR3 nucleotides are TGCGCCAGCAGCCAAGGACCCAAGGGACTAGCGGGACGCGGGGATACGCAGTATTTT.